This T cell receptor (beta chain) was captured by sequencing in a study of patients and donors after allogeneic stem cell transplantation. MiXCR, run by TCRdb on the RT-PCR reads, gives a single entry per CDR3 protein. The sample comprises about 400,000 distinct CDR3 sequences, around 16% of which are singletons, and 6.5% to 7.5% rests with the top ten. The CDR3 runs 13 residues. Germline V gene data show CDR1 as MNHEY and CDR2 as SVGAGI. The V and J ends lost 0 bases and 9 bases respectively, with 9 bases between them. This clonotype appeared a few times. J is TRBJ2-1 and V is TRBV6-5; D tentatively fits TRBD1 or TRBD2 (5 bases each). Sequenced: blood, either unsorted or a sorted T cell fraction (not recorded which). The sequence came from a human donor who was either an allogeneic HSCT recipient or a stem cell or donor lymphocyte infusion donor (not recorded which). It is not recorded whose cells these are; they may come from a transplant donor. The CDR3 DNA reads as TGTGCCAGCAGTTACTCCCCTGGGACTGAGCAGTTCTTC. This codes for CASSYSPGTEQFF.